This T cell receptor beta chain was profiled in a study of T cell responses to AZD1222 COVID-19 vaccine. Overall study context: Second doses that came at about 4 or about 12 weeks were put together. Overall study findings and caveats: The study found vaccine-associated CD4 TCRs spanning spike, dominant at 160-218 and 743-854. Possibly, clonal diversity was underestimated; donors were largely white British and included more females. The study sampled repertoires only after the peak T cell response.

As for this clone: Antigen: not known.

V lost 1 base, J lost 10 bases, and 17 bases lay in between. Germline CDR1 reads MNHEY; CDR2 reads SMNVEV (reference sequence). The CDR3 sequence is 16 residues long. Assay: immunoSEQ multiplex PCR; the TCRdb copy retains only in-frame clones and omits some. There are tens of thousands of clones in the sample; 78% occur only once, and 5.8% lies in the top ten. The starting material was peripheral blood, obtained on day 0 of AZD1222 vaccination. The rearrangement links TRBV27 to TRBJ1-6; D is unresolved. The TCR sequence derives from an adult in good health. CDR3 sequence: CASSLFPGNIGSPLHF. Written as DNA, the CDR3 is TGTGCCAGCAGTTTATTTCCCGGGAATATCGGGTCACCCCTCCACTTT.